This T cell receptor beta chain was sequenced in a study of early T cells in non-severe SARS-CoV-2 infection. CDR1 and CDR2 (germline): LGHNA, YSLEER. The CDR3 sequence is 17 residues long. With V trimmed by 1 base and J by 0 bases, 3 bases remained unmatched. Researchers attached unique molecular identifiers to individual cDNA molecules. TCRdb ran MiXCR on the 5' RACE reads and lists one entry per CDR3 protein. The table has tens of thousands of distinct CDR3 sequences, approximately 6.2% seen once; the top ten hold 20% to 25%. J is TRBJ2-6 and V is TRBV4-3; 7 bases line up with TRBD1. This specimen was whole blood, taken at baseline. The sequence was collected from an adult who was a healthcare worker with PCR-confirmed SARS-CoV-2 infection or an uninfected control (not recorded which). DNA for the CDR3: TGCGCCAGCAGCCAAGGGGACAGCCCCTCTGGGGCCAACGTCCTGACTTTC. Its translation is CASSQGDSPSGANVLTF.